The 26 T cell receptor beta chains listed next were all sequenced from one sample in a study of T cell repertoires in cytomegalovirus infection. TCRdb re-derived calls from the reads in MiXCR, one entry per CDR3 protein. The table lists approximately 1,000,000 distinct CDR3 sequences, less than 40% of them singletons. No antigen has been identified for these receptors. The sample consisted of cultured CD8+ T cells from PBMCs, taken from culture after CMV antigen stimulation. Receptor source: a human donor in good health (CMV status not recorded). Some clones in this sample may be carry-over from other donors' samples.

This chain joins TRBV6-1 and TRBJ1-2; 8 bases align to TRBD1. The V gene end was trimmed by 3 bases and the J gene end by 4 bases; junction bases not matched to a gene: 7. Per germline, CDR1 MNHNS and CDR2 SASEGT. The CDR3 has 15 residues. The CDR3 loop is CASSEERTGRYGYTF. The DNA of the CDR3 is TGTGCCAGCAGTGAGGAGAGGACAGGGCGCTATGGCTACACCTTC.

The CDR3 DNA follows: TGTGCCAGCACACTCGGGACAGGGGGTTTTGAGCAGTACTTC. Residues: CASTLGTGGFEQYF. The chain recombines TRBV14 with TRBJ2-7; 11 positions agree with TRBD1. The CDR3 loop spans 14 amino acids. Germline lookup yields CDR1 SGHDN and CDR2 FVKESK. The junction had 9 bases not matched to a gene; V was cut back by 7 bases and J by 7 bases.

The genes are TRBV7-6 and TRBJ2-1, with 9 nucleotides matching TRBD2. The junction had 11 bases not matched to a gene; V was cut back by 5 bases and J by 3 bases. The V gene's germline CDR1 is SGHVS and CDR2 FNYEAQ. This CDR3 comprises 17 residues. CDR3 nucleotides: TGTGCCAGCAGCCCGCAGGGGCGGGGGGGCCTCTACAATGAGCAGTTCTTC. It encodes CASSPQGRGGLYNEQFF.

A word on this clonotype: The junction does not match germline at one end; this may be a read error. V and J are TRBV11-2 and TRBJ2-7; 9 bases match TRBD1. Germline loops: CDR1 SGHAT, CDR2 FQNNGV. This CDR3 has 14 residues. CDR3 coding DNA: TGTACCAGCAACTTCGGGACAGGGCTTACCGAGCAGTACTTC. It encodes CTSNFGTGLTEQYF.

This chain connects TRBV10-3 to TRBJ1-3; tentatively, D is TRBD1 (5 bases). The CDR3 is 13 amino acids. CDR1 and CDR2 from the germline V gene are ENHRY and SYGVKD. Trimming removed 7 bases from V and 8 bases from J, with 15 bases in between. CDR3 nucleotides: TGTGCCATCATGCCCGCCGTGGGGGACACCATATATTTT. Translating it yields CAIMPAVGDTIYF.

The chain employs TRBV6-6 and TRBJ2-3, with a tentative D call TRBD1 (5 bases). V was clipped by 0 bases and J by 2 bases, with 18 bases between them. The CDR3 is 18 amino acids. The germline V gene encodes CDR1 MNHNY and CDR2 SVGAGI (reference sequence). The CDR3 is CASSYSALDNLSTDTQYF. The CDR3 DNA reads as TGTGCCAGCAGTTACTCAGCCCTGGACAATTTGTCCACAGATACGCAGTATTTT.

This clonotype was observed a few times. This chain links TRBV6-6 with TRBJ1-3; weak D call: TRBD1 (5 bases). The CDR3 covers 17 residues. Looked up from germline, CDR1 is MNHNY and CDR2 is SVGAGI (reference sequence). Trimming removed 0 bases at V and 0 bases at J, with 12 bases between. DNA of the CDR3: TGTGCCAGCAGTTACTCGATTTTGACAGCCTCTGGAAACACCATATATTTT. Protein sequence: CASSYSILTASGNTIYF.

Many counts were recorded for this clonotype. The rearrangement joins TRBV20-1 to TRBJ1-5; D unclear. CDR1 and CDR2 from the germline V gene are DFQATT and SNEGSKA (reference sequence). V was clipped by 3 bases and J by 2 bases, with 17 bases between them. CDR3 length: 16 residues. In nucleotides, the CDR3 is TGCAGTGCTAGTCGATTTCGGATGGCGGGCAATCAGCCCCAGCATTTT. It yields the protein CSASRFRMAGNQPQHF.

The table lists this clonotype with a few counts. The chain uses TRBV10-3 and TRBJ2-2, with D tentatively TRBD2 (5 bases). Germline V lookup: CDR1 ENHRY, CDR2 SYGVKD. V was trimmed by 0 bases and J by 4 bases, leaving 18 bases between them. This CDR3 has 18 amino acids. The CDR3 is CAISESGSPSPTTGELFF. The CDR3 bases are TGTGCCATCAGTGAGTCGGGCTCGCCTAGCCCCACCACCGGGGAGCTGTTTTTT.

V and J are TRBV2 and TRBJ2-5; tentatively, D is TRBD2 (5 bases). Looked up from germline, CDR1 is SNHLY and CDR2 is FYNNEI. V lost 4 bases and J 5 bases, leaving 17 bases between the germline ends. The CDR3 covers 15 residues. The CDR3 loop reads CASSVWRTARETQYF. CDR3 nucleotides: TGTGCCAGCAGTGTTTGGAGGACGGCTAGGGAGACCCAGTACTTC.

V is TRBV6-6 and J is TRBJ2-3; 16 nucleotides align to TRBD2. In germline, CDR1 is MNHNY, CDR2 SVGAGI (reference sequence). V lost 2 bases to trimming and J lost 3 bases; unmatched junction nucleotides: 5. CDR3 length: 18 amino acids. The CDR3 sequence is CASSYVGTSGGATDTQYF. The CDR3 bases are TGTGCCAGCAGTTACGTTGGGACTAGCGGGGGGGCAACAGATACGCAGTATTTT.

This chain uses TRBV5-5 with TRBJ1-3; D may be TRBD1 (6 bases). CDR1 and CDR2 from the germline V gene are SGHKS and YYEKEE (reference sequence). V was clipped by 0 bases and J by 7 bases, with 8 bases between them. The CDR3 loop spans 13 amino acids. CDR3: CASSLAGANTIYF. The CDR3 DNA is TGTGCCAGCAGCTTGGCAGGGGCGAACACCATATATTTT.

This clonotype has just a few counts. The chain joins TRBV6-8 to TRBJ1-5; D unclear. The CDR3 contains 13 residues. The V gene lost 5 bases and the J gene lost 5 bases, with 10 bases spanning the gap. Looked up from germline, CDR1 is MNHGY and CDR2 is SAAAGT. The DNA of the CDR3 is TGTGCCAGCAGTGGGCAGGAGTATCAGCCCCAGCATTTT. Encoded protein: CASSGQEYQPQHF.

This clonotype has only one observation. A read error may be the cause here, since a much bigger clone is one base away. J is TRBJ1-4 and V is TRBV7-9; D unresolved. The germline gives CDR1 SEHNR, CDR2 FQNEAQ (reference sequence). There are 13 residues in the CDR3. CDR3 sequence (DNA): TGTGCCAGCAGCCCTTTGGTGGGTGAAAACCTGTTTTTT. The encoded protein is CASSPLVGENLFF.

The V call is TRBV7-6, the J call TRBJ2-7; 10 bases align to TRBD2. The CDR3 runs 14 residues. CDR1 and CDR2 (germline): SGHVS, FNYEAQ. The junction had 0 bases not matched to a gene; V was cut back by 0 bases and J by 4 bases. CDR3: CASSLAAGGYEQYF. The CDR3 DNA is TGTGCCAGCAGCTTAGCAGCGGGGGGGTACGAGCAGTACTTC.

V gene TRBV11-3 combines with J gene TRBJ2-2, with 9 bases matching TRBD1. The CDR3 has 15 amino acids. Germline assignment: CDR1 SGHNT and CDR2 YENEEA. The V segment lost 5 bases and the J segment 6 bases; nucleotides outside the gene matches: 7. CDR3 in amino acids: CASSPRQGEAGELFF. Written as DNA, the CDR3 is TGTGCCAGCAGCCCGAGACAGGGGGAGGCCGGGGAGCTGTTTTTT.

The J gene is TRBJ2-2, the V gene TRBV10-3; D unresolved. CDR3 size: 11 residues. V was cut by 11 bases and J by 5 bases, with 9 bases left in between. Per germline, CDR1 ENHRY and CDR2 SYGVKD. The CDR3 DNA reads as TGTGCCGTTACTATGACCGGGGAGCTGTTTTTT. Protein sequence: CAVTMTGELFF.

The V gene is TRBV6-6, the J gene TRBJ2-1; TRBD1 or TRBD2 may be the D gene (5 bases each). The length of the CDR3 is 15 residues. V was trimmed by 4 bases and J by 5 bases, leaving 15 bases between them. CDR1 and CDR2 from the germline V gene are MNHNY and SVGAGI (reference sequence). The chain's CDR3 is CASSSPRGENNEQFF. In DNA form, the CDR3 reads TGTGCCAGCAGTTCCCCGAGGGGCGAGAACAATGAGCAGTTCTTC.

Regarding this clonotype: At one boundary the junction diverges from the germline segment, which might be a read error. This chain joins TRBV27 and TRBJ1-2; TRBD1 aligns across 8 bases. This CDR3 is 13 amino acids long. Germline lookup yields CDR1 MNHEY and CDR2 SMNVEV (reference sequence). CDR3 sequence reads: CTSSSGQAHGYTF. As DNA, the CDR3 is TGTACCAGCAGTTCGGGACAGGCGCATGGCTACACCTTC.

This clonotype came up a few times. V is TRBV28 and J is TRBJ2-3, with 7 bases lining up with TRBD2. This CDR3 is built from 17 residues. V gave up 3 bases and J gave up 1 base; unmatched junction bases: 10. Germline CDR1 MDHEN, CDR2 SYDVKM. The CDR3 DNA sequence: TGTGCCAGCAGTTTTCCCGCGGGGGTACTGCGCACAGATACGCAGTATTTT. This encodes CASSFPAGVLRTDTQYF.

The genes are TRBV4-1 and TRBJ2-2; D gene uncertain. Germline CDR1 reads MGHRA; CDR2 reads YSYEKL. The CDR3 contains 12 residues. Deletions cut 8 bases from V and 7 bases from J, with 11 bases between. For the CDR3, the DNA is TGCGCCAGCTGGGCCCCCGGCGGGGAGCTGTTTTTT. Its protein is CASWAPGGELFF.

This clonotype was seen more than once but under ten times. The chain employs TRBV7-9 and TRBJ2-7, with D uncertain. Looked up from germline, CDR1 is SEHNR and CDR2 is FQNEAQ (reference sequence). This CDR3 has 13 amino acids. V lost 5 bases and J 6 bases, leaving 14 bases between the germline ends. CDR3 protein: CASSGPMDGEQYF. The CDR3 region has the DNA TGTGCCAGCAGCGGACCTATGGATGGCGAGCAGTACTTC.

In its sample, this clonotype was seen many times. The chain employs TRBV7-8 and TRBJ1-4; the D is unclear. CDR1 and CDR2 (germline): SGHVS, FQNEAQ. V lost 4 bases to trimming and J lost 10 bases, with 19 bases between them. CDR3 size: 15 residues. Here the CDR3 reads CASSSPGSTRGKLFF. The CDR3 nucleotides read TGTGCCAGCAGCTCCCCGGGGTCCACACGGGGAAAACTGTTTTTT.

This clonotype was picked up a small number of times. V and J are TRBV7-8 and TRBJ1-4; 10 positions match TRBD1. CDR1 is SGHVS, CDR2 FQNEAQ, per germline. The CDR3 totals 16 residues. Unmatched junction bases numbered 5, after V lost 2 bases and J lost 5 bases. The DNA of the CDR3 is TGTGCCAGCAGCTTACCTCGGACAGGGGGGAATGAAAAACTGTTTTTT. This codes for CASSLPRTGGNEKLFF. The entire variable domain, with the rest obtained from reference TRBV7-8 and TRBJ1-4, is as follows: GAGVSQSPRYKVAKRGQDVALRCDPISGHVSLFWYQQALGQGPEFLTYFQNEAQLDKSGLPSDRFFAERPEGSVSTLKIQRTQQEDSAVYLCASSLPRTGGNEKLFFGSGTQLSVL.

The CDR3 sequence is CASSQSATVDEQFF. CDR3 in DNA: TGTGCCAGCAGCCAGAGTGCCACCGTCGATGAGCAGTTCTTC. V and J are TRBV3-1 and TRBJ2-1, with D uncertain. This CDR3 contains 14 residues. The V gene lost 3 bases and the J gene lost 8 bases, with 14 bases spanning the gap. Germline CDR1 is LGHDT and CDR2 is YNNKEL (reference sequence).

This clonotype was counted between two and nine times. The chain joins TRBV12-3 or TRBV12-4 to TRBJ2-7, with 7 bases fitting TRBD1. The CDR3 consists of 17 residues. Trimming took 6 bases from V and 1 from J; bases not matched to a gene: 15. The CDR3 sequence: CASSDQGQLFRSYEQYF. In DNA form, the CDR3 reads TGTGCCAGCAGCGACCAGGGACAGCTTTTTCGGTCCTACGAGCAGTACTTC.